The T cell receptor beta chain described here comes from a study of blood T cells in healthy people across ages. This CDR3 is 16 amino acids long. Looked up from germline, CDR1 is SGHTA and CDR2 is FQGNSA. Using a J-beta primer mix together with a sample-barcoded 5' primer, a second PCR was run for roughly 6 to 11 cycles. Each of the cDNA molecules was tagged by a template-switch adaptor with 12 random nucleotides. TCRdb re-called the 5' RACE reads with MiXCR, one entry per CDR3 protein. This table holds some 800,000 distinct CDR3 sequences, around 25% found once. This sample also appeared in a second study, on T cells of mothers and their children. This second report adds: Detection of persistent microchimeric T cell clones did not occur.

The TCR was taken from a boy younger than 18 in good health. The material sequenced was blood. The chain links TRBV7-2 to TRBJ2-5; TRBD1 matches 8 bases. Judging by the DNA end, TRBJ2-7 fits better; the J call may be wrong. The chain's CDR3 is CASSLDQGAGSYEQYF. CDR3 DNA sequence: TGTGCCAGCAGCTTAGATCAGGGGGCCGGCTCCTACGAGCAGTACTTC.